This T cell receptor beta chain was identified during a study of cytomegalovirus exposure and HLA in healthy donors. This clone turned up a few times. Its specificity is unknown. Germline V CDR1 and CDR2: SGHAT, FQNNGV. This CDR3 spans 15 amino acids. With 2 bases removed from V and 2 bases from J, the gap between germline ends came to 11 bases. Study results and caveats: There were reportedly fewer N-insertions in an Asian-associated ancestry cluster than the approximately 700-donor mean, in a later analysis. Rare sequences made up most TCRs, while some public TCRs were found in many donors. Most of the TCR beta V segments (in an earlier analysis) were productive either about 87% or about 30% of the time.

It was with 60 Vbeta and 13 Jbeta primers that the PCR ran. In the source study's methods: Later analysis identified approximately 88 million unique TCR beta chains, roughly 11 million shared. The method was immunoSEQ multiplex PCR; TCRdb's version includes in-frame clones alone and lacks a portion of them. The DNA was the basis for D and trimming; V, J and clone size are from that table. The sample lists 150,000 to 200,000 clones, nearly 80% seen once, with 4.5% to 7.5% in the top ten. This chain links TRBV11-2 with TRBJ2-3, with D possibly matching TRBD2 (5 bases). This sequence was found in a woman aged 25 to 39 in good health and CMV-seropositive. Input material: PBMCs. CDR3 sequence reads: CASSLLTSLTDTQYF. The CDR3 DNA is TGTGCCAGCAGCTTACTCACTAGTCTCACAGATACGCAGTATTTT.